Given below is one T cell receptor (beta chain) in context. These data are taken from a study of naive and memory T cell subsets. Both TRBC1 and TRBC2 were covered by a beta constant-region primer of two equimolar oligonucleotides. TCRdb fed the UMI-ligation and nested PCR reads into MiXCR, producing one record per CDR3 protein. This table has 100,000 or so distinct CDR3 sequences, approximately 6.5% appearing once. The specimen sequenced was central memory CD4+ T cells from blood. This receptor was taken from a human donor in good health.

CDR3 protein: CASRAGTGAEKLFF. The DNA for the CDR3 is TGCGCCAGCAGGGCCGGGACAGGGGCTGAAAAACTGTTTTTT. The rearrangement uses TRBV5-1 and TRBJ1-4, with 10 bases aligning to TRBD1. The V gene end was trimmed by 5 bases and the J gene end by 7 bases; junction bases not matched to a gene: 5. Germline V gene data show CDR1 as SGHRS and CDR2 as YFSETQ. This CDR3 has 14 residues.